A single sample gave rise to the 27 T cell receptor beta chains below, sequenced in a study of cytomegalovirus exposure and HLA in healthy donors. The PCR ran on 60 Vbeta and 13 Jbeta primers. Produced via immunoSEQ multiplex PCR; TCRdb's table is partial and in-frame only. Here the sample spans some 200,000 clones, roughly four fifths being singletons. Sequencing was carried out using PBMCs. These receptors all stem from a middle-aged man in good health and CMV-seronegative.

The chain has TRBV28 and TRBJ2-1, with D maybe TRBD2 (6 bases). CDR1 is MDHEN and CDR2 is SYDVKM in the germline V gene. V lost 6 bases to trimming and J lost 0 bases, with 9 bases between them. The CDR3 runs 14 residues. CDR3 DNA sequence: TGTGCCAGCAGCTCGGGGGACTCCTACAATGAGCAGTTCTTC. Translated: CASSSGDSYNEQFF.

This chain connects TRBV7-8 to TRBJ2-1, with 10 bases aligning to TRBD2. The CDR3 has 17 amino acids. Trimming removed 0 bases from V and 8 bases from J; junction bases left unmatched: 10. Germline V lookup: CDR1 SGHVS, CDR2 FQNEAQ. CDR3 sequence (DNA): TGTGCCAGCAGCTTAGCCGCTAGCGGGAGTATGGAGGATGAGCAGTTCTTC. Its translation: CASSLAASGSMEDEQFF.

In its sample, this clone was seen once. The gene calls are TRBV2 and TRBJ1-2, with TRBD1 identical over 8 bases. The V gene's germline CDR1 is SNHLY and CDR2 FYNNEI. V trimming: 10 bases; J trimming: 6 bases; junction bases outside the gene matches: 10. This CDR3 region has 13 residues. The CDR3 DNA reads as TGTGCCATTTCACAGGGGGTTGGACATGGCTACACCTTC. It translates to CAISQGVGHGYTF. The whole variable domain, remainder taken from reference TRBV2 and TRBJ1-2, is EPEVTQTPSHQVTQMGQEVILRCVPISNHLYFYWYRQILGQKVEFLVSFYNNEISEKSEIFDDQFSVERPDGSNFTLKIRSTKLEDSAMYFCAISQGVGHGYTFGSGTRLTVV.

The chain is built from TRBV5-1 and TRBJ2-1; 10 nucleotides line up with TRBD2. The CDR3 consists of 18 residues. In germline, CDR1 is SGHRS, CDR2 YFSETQ. V lost 4 bases, J lost 7 bases, and 17 bases stayed unmatched. The CDR3 DNA follows: TGCGCCAGCAGCCGAGATACTAGACTAGCGGGTATCACTAATGAGCAGTTCTTC. Translated: CASSRDTRLAGITNEQFF.

This clone has more than one count but fewer than ten. The chain recombines TRBV6-6 with TRBJ1-3; D possibly corresponds to TRBD1 (5 bases). This CDR3 is 14 amino acids long. V was trimmed by 8 bases and J by 0 bases, leaving 11 bases between them. Germline-derived CDR1 and CDR2 are MNHNY and SVGAGI (reference sequence). The CDR3 reads CASFGHHSGNTIYF. The CDR3 nucleotides read TGTGCCAGCTTTGGACACCACTCTGGAAACACCATATATTTT.

This chain links TRBV7-2 with TRBJ2-2, with 9 bases fitting TRBD2. The germline V gene has CDR1 SGHTA and CDR2 FQGNSA. CDR3 length equals 17 residues. J gave up 5 bases and V 2 bases, and 9 bases lay outside the gene matches. The CDR3 loop is CASSLMAGGPRTGELFF. In nucleotides, the CDR3 is TGTGCCAGCAGCTTAATGGCGGGAGGGCCCAGGACCGGGGAGCTGTTTTTT.

This chain links TRBV7-2 with TRBJ2-5; D is possibly TRBD2 (6 bases). Trimming took 3 bases from V and 1 from J, leaving 12 bases between them. The germline gives CDR1 SGHTA, CDR2 FQGNSA. This CDR3 comprises 15 residues. The CDR3 DNA follows: TGTGCCAGCAGCTTTAACTCGGGACTCCAAGAGACCCAGTACTTC. Its protein is CASSFNSGLQETQYF.

The chain joins TRBV7-9 to TRBJ1-2, with TRBD1 matching over 10 bases. The CDR3 has 14 amino acids. V trimming: 5 bases; J trimming: 4 bases; junction bases outside the gene matches: 4. Germline loops: CDR1 SEHNR, CDR2 FQNEAQ (reference sequence). DNA for the CDR3: TGTGCCAGCAGCCGGGACAGGGGAAGCTATGGCTACACCTTC. It specifies CASSRDRGSYGYTF.

The chain carries TRBV7-2 and TRBJ2-1; 13 bases align to TRBD2. Per germline, CDR1 SGHTA and CDR2 FQGNSA. The CDR3 is 19 amino acids. V lost 2 bases to trimming and J lost 7 bases; unmatched junction nucleotides: 14. In nucleotides, the CDR3 is TGTGCCAGCAGCTTAATGACGGGACTAGCGGGAAGTGAAGGGAATGAGCAGTTCTTC. It specifies CASSLMTGLAGSEGNEQFF. The full variable domain, completed using reference TRBV7-2 and TRBJ2-1, is GAGVSQSPSNKVTEKGKDVELRCDPISGHTALYWYRQSLGQGLEFLIYFQGNSAPDKSGLPSDRFSAERTGGSVSTLTIQRTQQEDSAVYLCASSLMTGLAGSEGNEQFFGPGTRLTVL.

This clone has just a few counts. The J gene is TRBJ1-4, the V gene TRBV4-3; TRBD1 might be the D (6 bases). Germline CDR1 reads LGHNA; CDR2 reads YSLEER. The length of the CDR3 is 14 residues. The ends were cut back, 2 bases at V and 13 bases at J, with 17 bases in the middle. Written as DNA, the CDR3 is TGCGCCAGCAGCCAACTACACAGGGCACAGGGACTGTTTTTT. Protein product: CASSQLHRAQGLFF.

The rearrangement joins TRBV7-9 to TRBJ1-2; 7 nucleotides agree with TRBD1. Losses at the gene ends were 4 bases for V and 4 bases for J; bases not matched to a gene: 9. The germline V gene encodes CDR1 SEHNR and CDR2 FQNEAQ (reference sequence). The CDR3 is made up of 15 amino acids. The DNA of the CDR3 is TGTGCCAGCAGCTCGAACAGGGGCGCGGCCTATGGCTACACCTTC. As protein: CASSSNRGAAYGYTF. The complete variable domain, with remaining parts taken from reference TRBV7-9 and TRBJ1-2, reads DTGVSQNPRHKITKRGQNVTFRCDPISEHNRLYWYRQTLGQGPEFLTYFQNEAQLEKSRLLSDRFSAERPKGSFSTLEIQRTEQGDSAMYLCASSSNRGAAYGYTFGSGTRLTVV.

The V call is TRBV14, the J call TRBJ1-6; TRBD1 aligns across 7 bases. Germline trimming cut 4 bases from V and 7 bases from J; bases unmatched to any gene: 7. This CDR3 has 15 residues. Germline V lookup: CDR1 SGHDN, CDR2 FVKESK. The CDR3 DNA reads TGTGCCAGCAGCCGGAACCGGGACAGCAATTCACCCCTCCACTTT. This codes for CASSRNRDSNSPLHF.

The V gene is TRBV28, the J gene TRBJ2-5, with TRBD1 as a possible D gene (8 bases). Germline CDR1 is MDHEN and CDR2 is SYDVKM. The CDR3 sequence is 15 residues long. The V end lost 5 bases, the J end lost 5 bases, and 18 bases lay between the germline ends. This chain's CDR3 is CASSPQGVGGETQYF. Here the CDR3 DNA reads TGTGCCAGCAGTCCACAGGGGGTGGGGGGGGAGACCCAGTACTTC.

V gene TRBV11-2 combines with J gene TRBJ1-1; D is unclear. This CDR3 comprises 13 residues. CDR1 SGHAT and CDR2 FQNNGV come from the germline V gene. The germline V and J ends were trimmed by 5 bases and 0 bases, with 7 bases remaining between them. The CDR3 protein is CASSRGVNTEAFF. The DNA of the CDR3 is TGTGCCAGCAGCCGCGGGGTGAACACTGAAGCTTTCTTT. Variable domain in full (rest from reference TRBV11-2 and TRBJ1-1): EAGVAQSPRYKIIEKRQSVAFWCNPISGHATLYWYQQILGQGPKLLIQFQNNGVVDDSQLPKDRFSAERLKGVDSTLKIQPAKLEDSAVYLCASSRGVNTEAFFGQGTRLTVV.

The chain combines TRBV5-6 with TRBJ2-3; the match to TRBD1 covers 7 bases. Germline V gives CDR1 SGHDT, CDR2 YYEEEE. This CDR3 region has 14 residues. With 5 bases clipped from V and 2 bases from J, the junction kept 5 bases outside the gene matches. CDR3 in amino acids: CASRETGPTDTQYF. For the CDR3, the DNA is TGTGCCAGCAGAGAGACAGGGCCCACAGATACGCAGTATTTT. Based on the CDR3 plus reference TRBV5-6 and TRBJ2-3, the full variable domain is DAGVTQSPTHLIKTRGQQVTLRCSPKSGHDTVSWYQQALGQGPQFIFQYYEEEERQRGNFPDRFSGHQFPNYSSELNVNALLLGDSALYLCASRETGPTDTQYFGPGTRLTVL.

The V call is TRBV10-1, the J call TRBJ2-5, with D possibly matching TRBD2 (5 bases). The CDR3 is 20 residues long. The ends were cut back, 1 base at V and 5 bases at J, with 29 bases in the middle. Germline V gene data show CDR1 as WNHNN and CDR2 as SYGVQD (reference sequence). The CDR3 bases are TGCGCCAGCAGTGAGTTGGCGAAGGCTCCAGCGGAGTCACTCGGGGAGACCCAGTACTTC. Protein sequence: CASSELAKAPAESLGETQYF.

V gene TRBV28 combines with J gene TRBJ2-7, with 10 bases that match TRBD1. The CDR3 has 13 residues. CDR1 is MDHEN and CDR2 is SYDVKM in the germline V gene. The V segment lost 8 bases and the J segment 7 bases; nucleotides outside the gene matches: 8. The CDR3 bases are TGTGCCAGCCGATCTGGACAGGGGGATGAGCAGTACTTC. Encoded protein: CASRSGQGDEQYF.

Points on this clone: The same CDR3 is also encoded by other DNA sequences in this sample. The chain joins TRBV9 to TRBJ2-5, with a weak D call TRBD2 (7 bases). The CDR3 spans 14 residues. Trimming cost V 3 bases and J 1 base, with 10 bases left between them. CDR1 and CDR2 (germline): SGDLS, YYNGEE. The chain's CDR3 is CASSGGGSQETQYF. DNA of the CDR3: TGTGCCAGCAGCGGGGGGGGCTCCCAAGAGACCCAGTACTTC.

The V call is TRBV7-8, the J call TRBJ2-1, with 11 bases matching TRBD2. Germline V gives CDR1 SGHVS, CDR2 FQNEAQ. V dropped 5 bases and J dropped 4; count of bases not matched to a gene: 10. This CDR3 spans 17 amino acids. The CDR3 DNA sequence: TGTGCCAGCAGCCCTACCTTAGCGGGGGGGATTTACAATGAGCAGTTCTTC. Translated: CASSPTLAGGIYNEQFF.

This chain joins TRBV4-1 and TRBJ2-2, with 8 bases aligning to TRBD1. J lost 3 bases, V lost 4 bases, and 10 bases had no gene match. Germline CDR1 and CDR2: MGHRA and YSYEKL. The CDR3 is 17 amino acids. CDR3 amino acids: CASSLRRGTGDTGELFF. DNA for the CDR3: TGCGCCAGCAGCCTCCGAAGGGGGACAGGAGACACCGGGGAGCTGTTTTTT.

This sequence joins TRBV7-3 and TRBJ2-5; maybe TRBD2 (6 bases). CDR3 size: 14 residues. Between the trimmed V and J ends, which lost 5 bases and 5 bases, there was a span of 15 bases. Germline CDR1 and CDR2: SGHTA and FQGTGA. CDR3 in amino acids: CASSQTSNSETQYF. DNA for the CDR3: TGTGCCAGCAGCCAGACTAGTAATTCGGAGACCCAGTACTTC. The whole variable domain, filled in from reference TRBV7-3 and TRBJ2-5, reads GAGVSQTPSNKVTEKGKYVELRCDPISGHTALYWYRQSLGQGPEFLIYFQGTGAADDSGLPNDRFFAVRPEGSVSTLKIQRTERGDSAVYLCASSQTSNSETQYFGPGTRLLVL.

In its sample, this clone was seen once. The chain couples TRBV9 to TRBJ2-1; TRBD2 agrees at 16 bases. The J segment lost 0 bases and the V segment lost 3 bases, leaving 3 bases of the junction unmatched. This CDR3 comprises 18 residues. Germline assignment: CDR1 SGDLS and CDR2 YYNGEE. The CDR3 DNA is TGTGCCAGCAGCGGGGGACTAGCGGGAGGGGGCTCCTACAATGAGCAGTTCTTC. This gives the protein CASSGGLAGGGSYNEQFF.

J is TRBJ2-2 and V is TRBV9; D is perhaps TRBD1 (5 bases). The germline V gene encodes CDR1 SGDLS and CDR2 YYNGEE. The CDR3 covers 15 residues. V shed 0 bases and J shed 0 bases, with 6 bases lying between them. The CDR3 here is CASSVEDTNTGELFF. The CDR3 DNA reads TGTGCCAGCAGCGTAGAGGACACGAACACCGGGGAGCTGTTTTTT.

With respect to this clone: No conserved phenylalanine or tryptophan ends this CDR3, so it is likely a read error. It is unclear where the CDR3 begins or ends on the DNA, so no DNA is shown, and the CDR3 is as TCRdb lists it. The J gene is TRBJ2-3, the V gene TRBV9; TRBD1, the table's D call, lacks a check against the DNA. The CDR3 sequence runs 9 residues, both termini included. CDR1 is SGDLS, CDR2 YYNGEE, per germline. The CDR3 sequence: CASSGDRVQ.

The V gene is TRBV27, the J gene TRBJ2-4, with 7 bases matching TRBD2. The germline gives CDR1 MNHEY, CDR2 SMNVEV (reference sequence). The J segment lost 8 bases and the V segment lost 0 bases, leaving 4 bases of the junction unmatched. This CDR3 is 14 amino acids long. The CDR3 protein is CASSLSLGRDIQYF. The CDR3 DNA follows: TGTGCCAGCAGTTTATCGCTGGGGAGGGACATTCAGTACTTC.

The table lists this clone with a few counts. J is TRBJ1-3 and V is TRBV4-1; 10 positions match TRBD1. Unmatched junction bases numbered 10, after V lost 3 bases and J lost 8 bases. Germline-derived CDR1 and CDR2 are MGHRA and YSYEKL. This CDR3 is 16 amino acids long. This CDR3 reads CASSQPPLGTGDTIYF. CDR3 DNA: TGCGCCAGCAGCCAGCCTCCGCTCGGGACAGGGGACACCATATATTTT.

The rearrangement joins TRBV7-9 to TRBJ2-1; 11 bases map to TRBD2. V trimming: 8 bases; J trimming: 4 bases; junction bases outside the gene matches: 16. This CDR3 spans 18 amino acids. Germline lookup yields CDR1 SEHNR and CDR2 FQNEAQ (reference sequence). The chain's CDR3 is CASVLGVAGGPRYNEQFF. Written as DNA, the CDR3 is TGTGCCAGCGTGCTGGGAGTAGCGGGAGGGCCAAGGTACAATGAGCAGTTCTTC. The full variable domain, its missing parts supplied by reference TRBV7-9 and TRBJ2-1, is DTGVSQNPRHKITKRGQNVTFRCDPISEHNRLYWYRQTLGQGPEFLTYFQNEAQLEKSRLLSDRFSAERPKGSFSTLEIQRTEQGDSAMYLCASVLGVAGGPRYNEQFFGPGTRLTVL.